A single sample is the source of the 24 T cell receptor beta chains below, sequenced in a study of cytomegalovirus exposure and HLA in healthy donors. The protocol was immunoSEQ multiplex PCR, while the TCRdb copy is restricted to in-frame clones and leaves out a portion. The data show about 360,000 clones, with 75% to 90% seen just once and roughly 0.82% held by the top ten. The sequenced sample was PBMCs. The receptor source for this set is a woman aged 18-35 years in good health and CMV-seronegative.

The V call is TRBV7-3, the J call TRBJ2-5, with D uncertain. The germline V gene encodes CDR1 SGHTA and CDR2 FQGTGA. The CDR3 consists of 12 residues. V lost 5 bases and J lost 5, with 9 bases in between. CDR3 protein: CASSPSRETQYF. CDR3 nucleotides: TGTGCCAGCAGCCCCTCCCGGGAGACCCAGTACTTC.

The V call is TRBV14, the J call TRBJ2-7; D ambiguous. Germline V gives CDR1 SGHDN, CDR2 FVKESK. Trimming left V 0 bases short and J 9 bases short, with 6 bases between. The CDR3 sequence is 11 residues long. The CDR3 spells CASSQDLAQYF. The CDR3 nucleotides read TGTGCCAGCAGCCAAGATTTGGCGCAGTACTTC.

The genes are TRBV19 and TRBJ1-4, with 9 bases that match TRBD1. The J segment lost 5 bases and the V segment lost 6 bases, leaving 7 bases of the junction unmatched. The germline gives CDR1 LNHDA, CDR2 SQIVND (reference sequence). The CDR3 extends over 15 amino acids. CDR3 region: CASSLTGQGNEKLFF. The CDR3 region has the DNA TGTGCCAGTAGCCTAACGGGACAGGGAAATGAAAAACTGTTTTTT.

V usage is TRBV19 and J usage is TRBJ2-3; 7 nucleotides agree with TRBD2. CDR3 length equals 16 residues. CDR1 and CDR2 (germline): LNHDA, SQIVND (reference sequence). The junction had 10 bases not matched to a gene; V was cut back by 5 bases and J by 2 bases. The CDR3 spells CASSPSGVVVTDTQYF. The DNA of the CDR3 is TGTGCCAGTAGTCCAAGCGGGGTAGTGGTCACAGATACGCAGTATTTT.

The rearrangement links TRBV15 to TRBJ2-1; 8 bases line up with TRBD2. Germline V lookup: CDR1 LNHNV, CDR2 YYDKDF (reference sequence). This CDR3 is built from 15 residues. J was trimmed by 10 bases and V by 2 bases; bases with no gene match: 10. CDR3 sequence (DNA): TGTGCCACCAGCAGACCTCAGCGGGGGCCGCGGGAGCAGTTCTTC. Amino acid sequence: CATSRPQRGPREQFF.

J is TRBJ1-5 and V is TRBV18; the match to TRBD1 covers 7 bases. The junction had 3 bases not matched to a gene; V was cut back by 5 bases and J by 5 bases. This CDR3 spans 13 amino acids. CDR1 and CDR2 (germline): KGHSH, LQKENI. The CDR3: CASSSDRYQPQHF. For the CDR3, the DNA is TGTGCCAGCTCATCGGACAGGTATCAGCCCCAGCATTTT.

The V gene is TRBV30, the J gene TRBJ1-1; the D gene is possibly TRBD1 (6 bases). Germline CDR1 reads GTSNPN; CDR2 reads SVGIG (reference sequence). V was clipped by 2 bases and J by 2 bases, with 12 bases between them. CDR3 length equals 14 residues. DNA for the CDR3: TGTGCCTGGAGTCCAAACAGGGAAAACACTGAAGCTTTCTTT. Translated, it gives CAWSPNRENTEAFF. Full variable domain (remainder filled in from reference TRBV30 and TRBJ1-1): SQTIHQWPATLVQPVGSPLSLECTVEGTSNPNLYWYRQAAGRGLQLLFYSVGIGQISSEVPQNLSASRPQDRQFILSSKKLLLSDSGFYLCAWSPNRENTEAFFGQGTRLTVV.

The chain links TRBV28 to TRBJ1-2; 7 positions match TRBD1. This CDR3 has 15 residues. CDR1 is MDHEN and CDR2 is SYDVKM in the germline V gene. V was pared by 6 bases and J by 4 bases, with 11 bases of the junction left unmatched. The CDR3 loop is CASSPTGRGGYGYTF. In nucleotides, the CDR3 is TGTGCCAGCAGCCCGACAGGGCGAGGGGGCTATGGCTACACCTTC.

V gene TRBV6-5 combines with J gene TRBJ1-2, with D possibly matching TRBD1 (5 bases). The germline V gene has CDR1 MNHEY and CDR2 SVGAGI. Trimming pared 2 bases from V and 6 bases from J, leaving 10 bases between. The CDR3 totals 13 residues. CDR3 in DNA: TGTGCCAGCAGTTACCCCGGGGGAGATGGCTACACCTTC. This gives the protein CASSYPGGDGYTF.

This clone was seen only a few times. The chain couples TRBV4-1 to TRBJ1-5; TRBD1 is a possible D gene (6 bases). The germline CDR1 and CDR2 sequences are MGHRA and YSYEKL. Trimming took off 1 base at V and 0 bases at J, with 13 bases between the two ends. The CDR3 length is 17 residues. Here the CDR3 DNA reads TGCGCCAGCAGCCAAGGAACCTACAGGGATAGCAATCAGCCCCAGCATTTT. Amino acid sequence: CASSQGTYRDSNQPQHF.

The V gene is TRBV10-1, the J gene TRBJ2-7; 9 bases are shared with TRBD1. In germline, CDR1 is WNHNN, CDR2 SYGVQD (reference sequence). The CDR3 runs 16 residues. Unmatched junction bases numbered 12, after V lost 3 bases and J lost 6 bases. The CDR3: CASSETVTGGRVEQYF. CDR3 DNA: TGCGCCAGCAGTGAAACGGTAACAGGGGGCCGGGTCGAGCAGTACTTC.

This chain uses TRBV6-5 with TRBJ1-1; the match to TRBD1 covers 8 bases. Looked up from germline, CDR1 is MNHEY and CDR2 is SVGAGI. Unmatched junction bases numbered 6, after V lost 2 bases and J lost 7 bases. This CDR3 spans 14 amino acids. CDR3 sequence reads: CASSYTGGTREAFF. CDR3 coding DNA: TGTGCCAGCAGTTACACAGGGGGAACCCGTGAAGCTTTCTTT.

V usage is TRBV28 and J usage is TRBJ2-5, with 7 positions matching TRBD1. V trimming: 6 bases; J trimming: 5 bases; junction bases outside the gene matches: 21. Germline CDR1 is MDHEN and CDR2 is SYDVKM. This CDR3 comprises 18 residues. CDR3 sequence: CASRLRQGKGPVRETQYF. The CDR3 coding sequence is TGTGCCAGCAGACTCAGACAGGGAAAGGGGCCCGTGCGGGAGACCCAGTACTTC.

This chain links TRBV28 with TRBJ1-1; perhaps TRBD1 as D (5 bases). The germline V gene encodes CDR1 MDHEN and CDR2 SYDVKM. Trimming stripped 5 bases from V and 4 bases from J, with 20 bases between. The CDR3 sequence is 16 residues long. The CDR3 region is CASSHDSPLYFTEAFF. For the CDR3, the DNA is TGTGCCAGCAGTCACGACAGCCCGCTTTACTTCACTGAAGCTTTCTTT.

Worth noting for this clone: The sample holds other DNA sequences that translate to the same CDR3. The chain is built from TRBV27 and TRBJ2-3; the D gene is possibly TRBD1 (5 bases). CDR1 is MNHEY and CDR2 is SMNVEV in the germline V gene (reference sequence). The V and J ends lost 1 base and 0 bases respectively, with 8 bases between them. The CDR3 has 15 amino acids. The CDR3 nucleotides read TGTGCCAGCAGTTTATTGGCAGGGAGCACAGATACGCAGTATTTT. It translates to CASSLLAGSTDTQYF.

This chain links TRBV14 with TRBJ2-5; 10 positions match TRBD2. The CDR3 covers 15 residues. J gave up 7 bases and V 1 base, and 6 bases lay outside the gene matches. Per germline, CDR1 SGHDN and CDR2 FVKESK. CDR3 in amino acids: CASSQATSGERTQYF. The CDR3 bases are TGTGCCAGCAGCCAAGCTACTAGCGGGGAGAGGACCCAGTACTTC. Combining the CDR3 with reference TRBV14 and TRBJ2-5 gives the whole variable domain EAGVTQFPSHSVIEKGQTVTLRCDPISGHDNLYWYRRVMGKEIKFLLHFVKESKQDESGMPNNRFLAERTGGTYSTLKVQPAELEDSGVYFCASSQATSGERTQYFGPGTRLLVL.

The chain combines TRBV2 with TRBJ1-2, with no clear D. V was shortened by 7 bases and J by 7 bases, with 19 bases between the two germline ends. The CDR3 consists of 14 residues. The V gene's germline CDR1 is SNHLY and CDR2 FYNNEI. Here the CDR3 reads CASTGGVSWGGYTF. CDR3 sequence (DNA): TGTGCCAGCACTGGAGGCGTTTCTTGGGGTGGCTACACCTTC.

CDR3 coding DNA: TGTGCCAGCAGCATAGGACAGATATATGGCTACACCTTC. Amino acid sequence: CASSIGQIYGYTF. The chain joins TRBV5-6 to TRBJ1-2; D is possibly TRBD1 (6 bases). In germline, CDR1 is SGHDT, CDR2 YYEEEE. Trimming removed 4 bases at V and 5 bases at J, with 12 bases between. This CDR3 comprises 13 residues.

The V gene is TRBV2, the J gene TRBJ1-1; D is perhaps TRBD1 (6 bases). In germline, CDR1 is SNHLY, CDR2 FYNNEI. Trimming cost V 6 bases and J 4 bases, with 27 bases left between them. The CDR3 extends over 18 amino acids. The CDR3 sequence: CASSTTLRGRGKGTEAFF. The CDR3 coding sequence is TGTGCCAGCAGCACCACTTTGAGGGGCAGGGGAAAGGGCACTGAAGCTTTCTTT.

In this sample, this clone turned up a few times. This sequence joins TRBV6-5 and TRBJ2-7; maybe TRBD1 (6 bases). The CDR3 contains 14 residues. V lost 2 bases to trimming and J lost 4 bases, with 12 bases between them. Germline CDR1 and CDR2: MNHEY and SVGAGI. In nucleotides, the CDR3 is TGTGCCAGCAGTTACACAGGACAGTTTTACGAGCAGTACTTC. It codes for CASSYTGQFYEQYF.

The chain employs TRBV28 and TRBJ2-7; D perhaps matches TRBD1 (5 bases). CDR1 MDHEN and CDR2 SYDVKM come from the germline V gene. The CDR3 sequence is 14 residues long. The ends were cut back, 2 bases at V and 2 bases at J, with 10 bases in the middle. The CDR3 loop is CASSLPDIPYEQYF. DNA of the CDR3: TGTGCCAGCAGTTTACCGGACATCCCCTACGAGCAGTACTTC. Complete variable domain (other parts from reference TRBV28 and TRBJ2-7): DVKVTQSSRYLVKRTGEKVFLECVQDMDHENMFWYRQDPGLGLRLIYFSYDVKMKEKGDIPEGYSVSREKKERFSLILESASTNQTSMYLCASSLPDIPYEQYFGPGTRLTVT.

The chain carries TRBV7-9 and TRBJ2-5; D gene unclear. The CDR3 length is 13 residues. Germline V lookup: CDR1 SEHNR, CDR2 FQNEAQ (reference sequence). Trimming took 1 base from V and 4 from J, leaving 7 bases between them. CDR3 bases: TGTGCCAGCAGCTTAGGTAGTCCAGAGACCCAGTACTTC. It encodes CASSLGSPETQYF.

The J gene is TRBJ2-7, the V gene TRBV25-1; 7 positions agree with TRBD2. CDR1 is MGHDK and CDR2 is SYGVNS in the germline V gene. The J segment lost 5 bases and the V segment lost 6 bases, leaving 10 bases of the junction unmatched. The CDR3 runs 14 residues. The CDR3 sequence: CASSGTTRPDEQYF. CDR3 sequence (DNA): TGTGCCAGCAGCGGGACTACCCGTCCGGACGAGCAGTACTTC.

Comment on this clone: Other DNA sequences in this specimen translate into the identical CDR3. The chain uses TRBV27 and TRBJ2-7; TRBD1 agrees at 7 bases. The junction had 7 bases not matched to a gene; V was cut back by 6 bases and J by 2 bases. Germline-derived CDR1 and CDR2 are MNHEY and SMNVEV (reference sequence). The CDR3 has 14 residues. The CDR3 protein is CASSLGRGTYEQYF. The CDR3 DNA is TGTGCCAGCAGCCTTGGCAGGGGGACCTACGAGCAGTACTTC.